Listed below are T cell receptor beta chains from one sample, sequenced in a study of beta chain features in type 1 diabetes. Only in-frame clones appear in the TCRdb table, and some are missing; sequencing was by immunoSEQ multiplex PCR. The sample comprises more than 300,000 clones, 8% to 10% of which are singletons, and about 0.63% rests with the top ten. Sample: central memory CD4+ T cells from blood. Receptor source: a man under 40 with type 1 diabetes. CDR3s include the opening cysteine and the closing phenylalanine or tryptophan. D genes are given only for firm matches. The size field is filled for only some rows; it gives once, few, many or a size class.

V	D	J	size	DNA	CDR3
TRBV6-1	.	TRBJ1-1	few	TGTGCCACCATCATCGAAATGAACACTGAAGCTTTCTTT	CATIIEMNTEAFF
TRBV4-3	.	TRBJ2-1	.	TGCGCCAGCAGCCAAAATCCGGAGGGGGGGTTGGGACCGAACAATGAGCAGTTCTTC	CASSQNPEGGLGPNNEQFF
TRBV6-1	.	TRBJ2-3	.	TGTGCCAGCAGCTCCGGTGGTTCTACAGATACGCAGTATTTT	CASSSGGSTDTQYF
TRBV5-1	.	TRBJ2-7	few	TGCGCCAGCAGCCCAATGGGCGACGAGCAGTACTTC	CASSPMGDEQYF
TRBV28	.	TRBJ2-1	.	TGTGCCAGCAGTTTGGGCGCAACCTACAATGAGCAGTTCTTC	CASSLGATYNEQFF
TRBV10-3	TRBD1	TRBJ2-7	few	TGTGCCATCAGTGAGTCGAGACAGGGGGAAAACTACGAGCAGTACTTC	CAISESRQGENYEQYF
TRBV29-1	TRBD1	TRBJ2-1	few	TGCAGCGTTGAAACTTATCATAACCGGGACAGGGAGGCGTTCTTC	CSVETYHNRDREAFF
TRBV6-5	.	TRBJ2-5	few	TGTGCCATCAGCGAGAGAGGGACGGCTGGAGAGACCCAGTACTTC	CAISERGTAGETQYF
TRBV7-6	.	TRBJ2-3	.	TGTGCCAGCAGCTTAGCGGGGAGAGATACGCAGTATTTT	CASSLAGRDTQYF
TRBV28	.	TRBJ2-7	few	TGTGCCAGCAGTGCCCAACAAGGGGGCTACGAGCAGTACTTC	CASSAQQGGYEQYF
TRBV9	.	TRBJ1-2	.	TGTGCCAGCAGCCAGAATGGCTACACCTTC	CASSQNGYTF
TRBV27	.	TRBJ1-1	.	TGTGCCAGCGGACCGATGAACACTGAAGCTTTCTTT	CASGPMNTEAFF
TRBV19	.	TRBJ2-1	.	TGTGCCAGTATTGACAGAGCTTACAATGAGCAGTTCTTC	CASIDRAYNEQFF
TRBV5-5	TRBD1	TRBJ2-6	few	TGTGCCAGCAGCCCGCGGACAGGGGCCTATTCTGGGGCCAACGTCCTGACTTTC	CASSPRTGAYSGANVLTF
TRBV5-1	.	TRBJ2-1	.	TGCGCCAGCAGCTTGGTGGCAGGGTCCGACAATGAGCAGTTCTTC	CASSLVAGSDNEQFF
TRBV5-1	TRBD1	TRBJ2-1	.	TGCGCCAGCAGGTTGGGGGTGGGACAGAAGCAGTTCTTC	CASRLGVGQKQFF
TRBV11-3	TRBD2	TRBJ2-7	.	TGTGCCAGCAGCGCTACTAGCGCGACGAGCTACGAGCAGTACTTC	CASSATSATSYEQYF
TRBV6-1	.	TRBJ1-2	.	TGTGCCAGCAGTGAATACAGGGCCGATGGCTACACCTTC	CASSEYRADGYTF
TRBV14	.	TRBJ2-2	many	TGTGCCAGCAGCCAAGTGGCGGTCGGGGAGCTGTTTTTT	CASSQVAVGELFF
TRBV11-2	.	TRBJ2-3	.	TGTGCCAGCAGCCCAGGACCGCGGGTCAGGGGAGATACGCAGTATTTT	CASSPGPRVRGDTQYF
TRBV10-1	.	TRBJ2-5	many	TGCGCCAGCAGTGTAACTCTCCAAGAGACCCAGTACTTC	CASSVTLQETQYF